The sequence of this TCR beta chain was determined in a study of OX40 agonist ivuxolimab in advanced cancers. Repertoires were generated with immunoSEQ multiplex PCR, while TCRdb's copy carries only in-frame clones and drops some. The data contain almost 85,000 clones, roughly 89% of them singletons. V was trimmed by 5 bases and J by 0 bases, leaving 18 bases between them. Germline CDR1 is SEHNR and CDR2 is FQNEAQ (reference sequence). The CDR3 sequence is 17 residues long. This specimen was CD4+ or CD8+ T cells sorted from blood, taken in a trial of the OX40 agonist ivuxolimab. The receptor's source is an adult with an advanced solid tumor such as melanoma, head and neck, liver or kidney cancer. This chain links TRBV7-9 with TRBJ2-3, with D uncertain. The CDR3 region is CASSPPRRSRSTDTQYF. In nucleotides, the CDR3 is TGTGCCAGCAGCCCCCCCCGCAGGTCTCGGAGCACAGATACGCAGTATTTT.